This T cell receptor (beta chain) was sequenced in a study of CD8+ T cells in alopecia areata (dated by TCRdb to 2016 to 2018). Looking at the study overall: The treated patients, all with moderate-to-severe alopecia areata, were enrolled in an open-label pilot trial of oral tofacitinib given at 5 to 10 mg twice daily. Patients received tofacitinib for 6 to 18 months and were then followed off drug for 6 months to check for delayed response and recurrence. For the treated patients, the SALT score, which quantifies what percentage of scalp surface area is affected, served as the measure of disease severity. The study used high-throughput TCRbeta sequencing to examine T cell clonal expansion in alopecia areata, in both the C3H/HeJ mouse model and human patients. In humans, TCRbeta sequencing was performed on scalp tissue and on sorted CD4+ and CD8+ peripheral blood T cells from healthy controls and from patients with patchy or totalis/universalis alopecia areata. Patients on tofacitinib were biopsied at baseline and after 4 and 24 weeks of treatment, and several of the patients also had a later scalp biopsy. Scalp clonality was compared across normal scalp (n=4), patchy alopecia areata scalp (n=8), and alopecia totalis/universalis scalp (n=8). The RNA source kit depended on sample type: the PAXgene miRNA kit for fixed scalp, the miRNeasy kit for PBMCs, and the RNeasy kit for mouse skin. TCRbeta CDR3 regions were amplified by immunoSEQ multiplex PCR with 35 Vbeta forward and 13 Jbeta reverse primers.

This specimen's treatment or condition label, per the study, means: oral pan-JAK inhibitor, 5-10 mg twice daily. From alopecia areata patients, peripheral blood was collected along with lesional scalp punch biopsies. After PBMCs were isolated by density centrifugation and stained for CD3, CD4 and CD8, a FACSAria was used to sort CD4+ and CD8+ T cells. The paper's findings and limits, for the study overall: Compared with normal scalp, lesional scalp, particularly in alopecia totalis/universalis, had higher clonality and more expanded CD8+ clones, which suggests antigenic drive. Shared TCR sequences between patients were less evident than in mice, which may be partly attributable to HLA diversity in the patient population. Tofacitinib significantly lowered scalp clonality and the number of expanded CD8+ clones among the top 100 scalp clones. Many expanded lesional clones were found to persist in scalp and blood during tofacitinib treatment, and relapse after treatment cessation may be partly explained by this persistence. Resident alphabeta T cells in normal human skin are also sequenced, complicating scalp TCR repertoire analysis, unlike mouse skin dominated by gammadelta T cells. Because the treated cohort was small and had just a single nonresponder, larger studies are needed to establish links between baseline CD8+ expansion and response.

The library came from the immunoSEQ multiplex PCR assay. To provide template for TCR sequencing, every sample had RNA extracted and reverse transcribed into cDNA. SuperScript III was used to make first-strand cDNA, primed with a 2:1 mix of oligo-dT and random hexamers. A synthetic immune receptor repertoire was used to gauge amplification bias, and whatever bias remained was removed computationally. The published analysis was carried out like this. Raw reads were preprocessed to remove errors, and CDR3 was defined according to IMGT conventions as the region from the conserved cysteine to phenylalanine. Clonality was computed by normalizing Shannon entropy by log2 of the number of productive unique TCRs and subtracting the result from 1. Scalp TCRbeta sequences were cross-referenced with sorted blood CD4 and CD8 repertoires so that the CD4 or CD8 identity of scalp clones could be inferred. Drawn from immuneACCESS, this table holds only the in-frame rearrangements with V and J called that TCRdb kept. Clones are partly lost; checked studies trace under half to an unresolved V gene and leave the rest unexplained. That table gives V, J and clone size, and the DNA gave D and trimming. The sample table lists around 190,000 clones, more than 55% of them with a count of one. The leading ten clones occupy approximately 1.3% of the sample.

The CDR3, cysteine through phenylalanine, is 14 amino acids long. Left in the record is the CDR3 DNA by itself, 42 bases read in frame from the first base. For CDR1 and CDR2, the germline V gene lists SNHLY and FYNNEI. V is clipped by 4 bases and J by 1 base, and the sequence between their germline boundaries is 9 bases long. As regards this clone: The target of this receptor is not known. There are no base qualities to consult, and no much larger clone falls within one base.

This receptor was obtained from a human donor with alopecia areata. This receptor chain uses TRBV2 and TRBJ2-3; no D gene call is confident. The sequenced sample was CD4+ T cells sorted from blood, obtained at approximately week 49, from a patient treated with tofacitinib. Here the CDR3 is given as CASSVQRGTDTQYF. The DNA sequence reads TGTGCCAGCAGTGTCCAGCGAGGCACAGATACGCAGTATTTT. Supplemented by the reference TRBV2 and TRBJ2-3 proteins around the CDR3, the complete variable domain is EPEVTQTPSHQVTQMGQEVILRCVPISNHLYFYWYRQILGQKVEFLVSFYNNEISEKSEIFDDQFSVERPDGSNFTLKIRSTKLEDSAMYFCASSVQRGTDTQYFGPGTRLTVL.